The 29 T cell receptor beta chains presented below share a single source sample, sequenced in a study of shared clonotypes between healthy human individuals. Measured with immunoSEQ multiplex PCR; TCRdb has only the in-frame clones, and not every one. The sample includes some 900,000 clones, 60% to 85% of them seen just once. The sample taken for sequencing was memory CD4+ T cells sorted from blood. Subset: CD45RA-negative fraction. All receptors derive from a man aged 18-30 years in good health.

The chain links TRBV4-3 to TRBJ2-3; either TRBD1 or TRBD2 may supply D (5 bases each). The CDR3 contains 15 residues. Per the germline V gene, CDR1 is LGHNA and CDR2 is YSLEER. V lost 4 bases and J 3 bases, leaving 14 bases between the germline ends. The CDR3 region has the DNA TGCGCCAGCAGCCCAGGGCAGGGAGATACAGATACGCAGTATTTT. Translated: CASSPGQGDTDTQYF.

The V call is TRBV28, the J call TRBJ2-1; D is perhaps TRBD1 or TRBD2 (5 bases each). This CDR3 is built from 14 residues. The V gene lost 4 bases and the J gene lost 6 bases, with 13 bases spanning the gap. Germline CDR1 is MDHEN and CDR2 is SYDVKM. The CDR3: CASSYRDPVNEQFF. The CDR3 coding sequence is TGTGCCAGCAGTTACCGGGACCCCGTCAATGAGCAGTTCTTC. Combining the CDR3 with reference TRBV28 and TRBJ2-1 gives the whole variable domain DVKVTQSSRYLVKRTGEKVFLECVQDMDHENMFWYRQDPGLGLRLIYFSYDVKMKEKGDIPEGYSVSREKKERFSLILESASTNQTSMYLCASSYRDPVNEQFFGPGTRLTVL.

V gene TRBV5-1 combines with J gene TRBJ2-3, with 7 bases matching TRBD1. This CDR3 has 18 amino acids. Germline CDR1 and CDR2: SGHRS and YFSETQ. After removal of 0 bases from V and 1 base from J, the junction contained 11 bases not matched to a gene. The CDR3: CASSLGRGNWDGTDTQYF. The CDR3 DNA sequence: TGCGCCAGCAGCTTGGGCAGGGGGAATTGGGATGGCACAGATACGCAGTATTTT.

This clone appeared once. The chain couples TRBV7-2 to TRBJ2-6; D is undetermined. CDR3 size: 17 residues. Germline V gene lookup returns CDR1 SGHTA and CDR2 FQGNSA. The V end lost 3 bases, the J end lost 1 base, and 13 bases lay between the germline ends. DNA of the CDR3: TGTGCCAGCAGCTTTGCCCCGGGTCCGTCTGGGGCCAACGTCCTGACTTTC. This translates into CASSFAPGPSGANVLTF.

With respect to this clone: At the DNA level, this CDR3 is encoded by other sequences in the same sample as well. The V call is TRBV5-1, the J call TRBJ1-1; 7 nucleotides agree with TRBD1. This CDR3 contains 15 residues. Looked up from germline, CDR1 is SGHRS and CDR2 is YFSETQ. The trim removed 0 bases at V and 1 base at J, leaving 3 bases unmatched. CDR3 in DNA: TGCGCCAGCAGCTTGGAGGGGGCGCGGAACACTGAAGCTTTCTTT. Protein product: CASSLEGARNTEAFF.

The chain couples TRBV30 to TRBJ1-2, with 8 nucleotides matching TRBD1. The germline gives CDR1 GTSNPN, CDR2 SVGIG (reference sequence). The CDR3 extends over 15 amino acids. After removal of 5 bases from V and 0 bases from J, the junction contained 8 bases not matched to a gene. The CDR3 region is CAWFLQGEANYGYTF. The CDR3 DNA reads TGTGCCTGGTTTTTACAGGGGGAAGCTAACTATGGCTACACCTTC.

This clone was seen a few times. The identical CDR3 is also encoded by other nucleotide sequences in the sample. This rearrangement joins TRBV6-5 to TRBJ2-7, with D maybe TRBD2 (6 bases). Trimming removed 0 bases from V and 2 bases from J, with 11 bases in between. CDR3 length equals 15 residues. From germline, CDR1 is MNHEY and CDR2 SVGAGI. The CDR3 spells CASSYSRRGAYEQYF. Here the CDR3 DNA reads TGTGCCAGCAGTTACTCGCGGCGGGGCGCCTACGAGCAGTACTTC.

This clone occurred once. This chain uses TRBV25-1 with TRBJ2-7, with D unresolved. This CDR3 comprises 12 residues. V lost 7 bases and J 0 bases, leaving 7 bases between the germline ends. Germline V gives CDR1 MGHDK, CDR2 SYGVNS. The CDR3 DNA reads TGTGCCAGCAAGCAGGACTCCTACGAGCAGTACTTC. Translating gives CASKQDSYEQYF.

This chain uses TRBV2 with TRBJ1-1, with D perhaps TRBD1 (6 bases). There are 14 residues in the CDR3. The germline CDR1 and CDR2 sequences are SNHLY and FYNNEI. V gave up 4 bases and J gave up 4 bases, with 13 bases separating them. The CDR3 DNA is TGTGCCAGCAGTGTCGATGGCAGGGGCACTGAAGCTTTCTTT. Its protein product is CASSVDGRGTEAFF. The full variable domain, in which reference TRBV2 and TRBJ1-1 provide the parts outside the CDR3, is EPEVTQTPSHQVTQMGQEVILRCVPISNHLYFYWYRQILGQKVEFLVSFYNNEISEKSEIFDDQFSVERPDGSNFTLKIRSTKLEDSAMYFCASSVDGRGTEAFFGQGTRLTVV.

Worth noting for this clone: The CDR3 end shows no conserved phenylalanine or tryptophan, and so a read error is likely. V and J are TRBV4-1 and TRBJ1-2; D gene uncertain. V was cut by 1 base and J by 1 base, with 7 bases left in between. Germline CDR1 and CDR2: MGHRA and YSYEKL. The CDR3 is made up of 14 amino acids. This CDR3 is CASSQGVNNYGYTS. CDR3 in DNA: TGCGCCAGCAGCCAAGGGGTCAATAACTATGGCTACACCTCC.

This clone was detected a few times. The CDR3 DNA reads as TGCGCCAGCAGCCGAGGGGAGGGGAACACTGAAGCTTTCTTT. Its protein product is CASSRGEGNTEAFF. This chain joins TRBV4-3 and TRBJ1-1, with a tentative D call TRBD1 (5 bases). This CDR3 is 14 amino acids long. Between the trimmed V and J ends, which lost 4 bases and 1 base, there was a span of 10 bases. CDR1 is LGHNA and CDR2 is YSLEER in the germline V gene.

The chain joins TRBV6-5 to TRBJ1-5; D gene unclear. Deletions cut 6 bases from V and 0 bases from J, with 9 bases between. Germline CDR1 reads MNHEY; CDR2 reads SVGAGI. This CDR3 contains 14 residues. The CDR3 DNA reads as TGTGCCAGCAGGGGAGGGAATAGCAATCAGCCCCAGCATTTT. This gives the protein CASRGGNSNQPQHF.

This clone has ten or more counts. The chain employs TRBV5-1 and TRBJ1-5; 7 bases align to TRBD1. CDR3 size: 15 residues. Germline V gene data show CDR1 as SGHRS and CDR2 as YFSETQ. V shed 4 bases and J 4 bases; nucleotides not matched to a gene: 8. This CDR3 is CASSVGTEKNQPQHF. The CDR3 DNA reads as TGCGCCAGCAGCGTCGGGACAGAGAAAAATCAGCCCCAGCATTTT.

Regarding this clone: The same CDR3 can be traced to other DNA sequences in this sample. This rearrangement joins TRBV7-2 to TRBJ2-5; the D is unclear. Trimming stripped 4 bases from V and 4 bases from J, with 7 bases between. In germline, CDR1 is SGHTA, CDR2 FQGNSA. CDR3 length: 12 residues. The chain's CDR3 is CASSSNRETQYF. The CDR3 coding sequence is TGTGCCAGCAGCTCAAACCGAGAGACCCAGTACTTC.

V gene TRBV7-9 combines with J gene TRBJ1-1, with D hard to call. Germline V CDR1 and CDR2: SEHNR, FQNEAQ (reference sequence). With 1 base removed from V and 8 bases from J, the gap between germline ends came to 11 bases. The CDR3 has 13 residues. In DNA form, the CDR3 reads TGTGCCAGCAGCTTAGAAGTAACAGCCGAAGCTTTCTTT. Translation gives CASSLEVTAEAFF.

The table lists this clone with many counts. J is TRBJ1-5 and V is TRBV7-2; 7 nucleotides line up with TRBD1. The CDR3 is 13 residues long. The V gene end was trimmed by 5 bases and the J gene end by 7 bases; junction bases not matched to a gene: 5. Germline lookup yields CDR1 SGHTA and CDR2 FQGNSA. The CDR3 region is CASSVRGQQPQHF. The CDR3, as DNA: TGTGCCAGCAGCGTAAGGGGGCAACAGCCCCAGCATTTT.

This clone was counted once. The chain recombines TRBV29-1 with TRBJ1-2; no clear D gene. V lost 2 bases and J lost 6, with 13 bases in between. CDR1 SQVTM and CDR2 ANQGSEA come from the germline V gene. The length of the CDR3 is 13 residues. This chain's CDR3 is CSVESATRDGYTF. In DNA form, the CDR3 reads TGCAGCGTTGAATCAGCAACGAGGGATGGCTACACCTTC.

Comment on this clone: A clone one base away is much larger, so this may be a read error. This chain uses TRBV6-1 with TRBJ1-2, with TRBD1 matching over 7 bases. The CDR3 totals 14 residues. Germline V gene lookup returns CDR1 MNHNS and CDR2 SASEGT. CDR3 in amino acids: CASNEEAGGSGYTF. In nucleotides, the CDR3 is TGTGCCAGCAATGAAGAGGCAGGGGGTAGTGGCTACACCTTC.

This clone has just a few counts. The chain links TRBV5-8 to TRBJ1-5; 9 bases match TRBD1. The CDR3 contains 15 residues. V lost 4 bases and J lost 4; bases outside the gene matches: 6. Germline CDR1 SGHTS, CDR2 YDEGEE. For the CDR3, the DNA is TGTGCCAGCAGCAAAGCCGGGACAGGGAATCAGCCCCAGCATTTT. Translation: CASSKAGTGNQPQHF.

CDR3 in amino acids: CASSLVGGDRNYGYTF. CDR3 bases: TGTGCCAGCAGCTTAGTAGGGGGCGACAGGAACTATGGCTACACCTTC. The chain couples TRBV7-8 to TRBJ1-2; 7 bases align to TRBD1. V shed 1 base and J 2 bases; nucleotides not matched to a gene: 7. CDR3 size: 16 residues. Germline loops: CDR1 SGHVS, CDR2 FQNEAQ.

The V gene is TRBV27, the J gene TRBJ2-7, with 9 bases identical to TRBD2. This CDR3 contains 16 residues. The germline V gene encodes CDR1 MNHEY and CDR2 SMNVEV (reference sequence). The V and J ends lost 4 bases and 3 bases, in that order; junction bases with no gene match: 10. This CDR3 reads CASSSGLAGLIYEQYF. The CDR3, as DNA: TGTGCCAGCAGTTCCGGCCTAGCGGGGCTAATCTACGAGCAGTACTTC.

The chain employs TRBV7-2 and TRBJ1-3; 8 bases match TRBD1. The germline CDR1 and CDR2 sequences are SGHTA and FQGNSA. With V trimmed by 4 bases and J by 3 bases, 2 bases remained unmatched. This CDR3 region has 14 residues. The CDR3 sequence: CASSSGTGGNTIYF. In DNA form, the CDR3 reads TGTGCCAGCAGCTCGGGGACAGGTGGAAACACCATATATTTT.

The CDR3 protein is CASSGGQGSNVYEQYF. CDR3 coding DNA: TGCGCCAGCAGCGGGGGACAGGGGTCCAACGTTTACGAGCAGTACTTC. The rearrangement joins TRBV5-1 to TRBJ2-7; 10 bases are shared with TRBD1. V lost 4 bases, J lost 4 bases, and 11 bases stayed unmatched. This CDR3 spans 16 amino acids. The V gene's germline CDR1 is SGHRS and CDR2 YFSETQ. The full variable domain, rest sourced from reference TRBV5-1 and TRBJ2-7, is KAGVTQTPRYLIKTRGQQVTLSCSPISGHRSVSWYQQTPGQGLQFLFEYFSETQRNKGNFPGRFSGRQFSNSRSEMNVSTLELGDSALYLCASSGGQGSNVYEQYFGPGTRLTVT.

This clone was counted a few times. The V gene is TRBV6-1, the J gene TRBJ1-3; D is unclear. In germline, CDR1 is MNHNS, CDR2 SASEGT. The V end was cut by 8 bases, the J end by 0 bases, with 11 bases between. CDR3 length: 14 residues. The CDR3 loop is CASAILYSGNTIYF. CDR3 nucleotides: TGTGCCAGCGCCATTTTGTACTCTGGAAACACCATATATTTT.

The chain joins TRBV21-1 to TRBJ2-6; the DNA was not used to check the table's D call, TRBD2. TRBV21-1 is an annotated pseudogene. This CDR3 contains 15 residues. CDR3 protein: CASSSLCSGANVLTF. The CDR3 DNA reads TGTGCCAGCAGCTCCCTCTGTTCTGGGGCCAACGTCCTGACTTTC.

This chain connects TRBV19 to TRBJ2-7; weak D call: TRBD1 (6 bases). Trimming shortened V by 5 bases and J by 6 bases, and 23 bases separated the two germline ends. The CDR3 runs to 16 residues. Germline loops: CDR1 LNHDA, CDR2 SQIVND (reference sequence). Here the CDR3 reads CASSASDRPARGEQYF. CDR3 DNA sequence: TGTGCCAGTAGTGCGTCCGACAGGCCCGCTCGGGGCGAGCAGTACTTC.

V usage is TRBV19 and J usage is TRBJ2-1, with 9 bases identical to TRBD1. This CDR3 has 13 residues. CDR1 is LNHDA and CDR2 is SQIVND in the germline V gene (reference sequence). With V trimmed by 5 bases and J by 9 bases, 5 bases remained unmatched. The CDR3 reads CASSGQGIGEQFF. The CDR3 bases are TGTGCCAGTAGTGGACAGGGGATCGGTGAGCAGTTCTTC.

The count of this clone is one. The chain has TRBV5-5 and TRBJ2-3, with D possibly being TRBD1 (5 bases). The CDR3 runs 17 residues. V was trimmed by 2 bases and J by 0 bases, leaving 16 bases between them. Germline-derived CDR1 and CDR2 are SGHKS and YYEKEE (reference sequence). CDR3 DNA sequence: TGTGCCAGCAGCTTCAAGGTTATTGGGGCTAGCACAGATACGCAGTATTTT. It encodes CASSFKVIGASTDTQYF. Looking up the rest from reference TRBV5-5 and TRBJ2-3 gives the full variable domain: DAGVTQSPTHLIKTRGQQVTLRCSPISGHKSVSWYQQVLGQGPQFIFQYYEKEERGRGNFPDRFSARQFPNYSSELNVNALLLGDSALYLCASSFKVIGASTDTQYFGPGTRLTVL.

The V call is TRBV27, the J call TRBJ1-2, with a possible D match to TRBD1 (6 bases). V shed 3 bases and J shed 8 bases, with 16 bases lying between them. CDR1 is MNHEY and CDR2 is SMNVEV in the germline V gene (reference sequence). The CDR3 length is 14 residues. In DNA form, the CDR3 reads TGTGCCAGCAGTTTTCGTTATACAGGGAACGGCTACACCTTC. Encoded protein: CASSFRYTGNGYTF.